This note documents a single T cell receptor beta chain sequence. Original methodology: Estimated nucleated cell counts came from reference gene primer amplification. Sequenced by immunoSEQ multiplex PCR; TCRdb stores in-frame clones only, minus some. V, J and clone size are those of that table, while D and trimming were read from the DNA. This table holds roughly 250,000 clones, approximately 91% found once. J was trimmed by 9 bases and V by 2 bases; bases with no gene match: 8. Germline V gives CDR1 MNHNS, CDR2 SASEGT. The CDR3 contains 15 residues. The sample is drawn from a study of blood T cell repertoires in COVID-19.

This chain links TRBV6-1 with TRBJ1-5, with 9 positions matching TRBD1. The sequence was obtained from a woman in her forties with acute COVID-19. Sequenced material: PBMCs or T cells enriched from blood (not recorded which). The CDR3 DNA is TGTGCCAGCAGTGAACTGACAGGGGGAGGGTTGCCCCAGCATTTT. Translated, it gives CASSELTGGGLPQHF.